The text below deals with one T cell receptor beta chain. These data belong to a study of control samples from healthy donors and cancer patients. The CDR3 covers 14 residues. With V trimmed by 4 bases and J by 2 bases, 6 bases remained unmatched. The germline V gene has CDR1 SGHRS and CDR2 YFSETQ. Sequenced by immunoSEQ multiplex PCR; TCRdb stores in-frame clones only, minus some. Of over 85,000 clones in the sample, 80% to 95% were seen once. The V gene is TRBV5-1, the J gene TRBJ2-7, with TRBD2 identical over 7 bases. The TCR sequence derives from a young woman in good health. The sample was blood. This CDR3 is CASSLTGLPYEQYF. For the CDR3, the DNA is TGCGCCAGCAGCCTAACGGGACTACCCTACGAGCAGTACTTC.